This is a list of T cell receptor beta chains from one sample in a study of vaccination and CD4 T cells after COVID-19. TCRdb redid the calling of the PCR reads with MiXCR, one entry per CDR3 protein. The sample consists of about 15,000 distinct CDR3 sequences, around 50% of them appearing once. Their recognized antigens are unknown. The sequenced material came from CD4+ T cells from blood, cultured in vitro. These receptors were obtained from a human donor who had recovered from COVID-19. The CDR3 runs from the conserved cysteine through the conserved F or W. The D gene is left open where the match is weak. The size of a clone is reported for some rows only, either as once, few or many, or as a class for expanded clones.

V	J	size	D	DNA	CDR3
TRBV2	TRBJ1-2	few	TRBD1	TGTGCCAGCACCACAACCAGGGGGGATGGCTACACCTTC	CASTTTRGDGYTF
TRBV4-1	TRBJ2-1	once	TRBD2	TGCGCCAGCAGCCAAGGGGGGACTAGCGTTAGGTCCTACAATGAGCAGTTCTTC	CASSQGGTSVRSYNEQFF
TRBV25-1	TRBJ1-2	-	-	TGTGCCAGCAGTGACCCACTTAACTATGGCTACACCTTC	CASSDPLNYGYTF
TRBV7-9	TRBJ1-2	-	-	TGTGCCAGCACCCAGGTTGCCATGAGTAACTATGGCTACACCTTC	CASTQVAMSNYGYTF
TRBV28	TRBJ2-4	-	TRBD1	TGTGCCAGCAGTGGATCCAGGGGGCCGTACATTCAGTACTTC	CASSGSRGPYIQYF
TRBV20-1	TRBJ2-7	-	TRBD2	TGCAGTGGTAGCGGGGGTTCCTACGAGCAGTACTTC	CSGSGGSYEQYF
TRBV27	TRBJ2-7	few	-	TGTGCCAGCAGTTTTGGCCACGAGCAGTACTTC	CASSFGHEQYF
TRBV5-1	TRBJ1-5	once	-	TGCGCCAGCAGCCCCGGGACAAACGATCAGCCCCAGCATTTT	CASSPGTNDQPQHF
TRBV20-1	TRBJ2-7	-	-	TGCAGTGCAGAGGACTCGACCTACGAGCAGTACTTC	CSAEDSTYEQYF
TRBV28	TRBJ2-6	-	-	TGTGCCAGCAGCTACGCATCTGGGGCCAACGTCCTGACTTTC	CASSYASGANVLTF